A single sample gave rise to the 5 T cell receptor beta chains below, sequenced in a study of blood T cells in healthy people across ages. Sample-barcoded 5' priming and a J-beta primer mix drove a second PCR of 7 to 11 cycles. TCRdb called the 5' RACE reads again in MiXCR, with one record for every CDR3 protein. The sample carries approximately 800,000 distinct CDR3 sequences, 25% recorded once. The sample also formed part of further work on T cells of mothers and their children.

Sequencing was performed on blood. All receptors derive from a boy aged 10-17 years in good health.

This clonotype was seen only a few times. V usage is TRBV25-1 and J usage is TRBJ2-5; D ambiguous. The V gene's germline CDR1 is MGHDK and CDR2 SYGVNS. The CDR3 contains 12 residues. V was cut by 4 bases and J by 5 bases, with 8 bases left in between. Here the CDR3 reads CASSAPDETQYF. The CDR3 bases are TGTGCCAGCAGTGCCCCGGACGAGACCCAGTACTTC.

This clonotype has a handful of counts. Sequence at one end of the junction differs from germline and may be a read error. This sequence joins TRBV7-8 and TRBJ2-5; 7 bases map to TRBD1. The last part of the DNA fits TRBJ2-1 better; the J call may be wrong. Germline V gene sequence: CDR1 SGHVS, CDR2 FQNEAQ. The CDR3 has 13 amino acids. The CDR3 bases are TGTGCCGGCAGCTGGGGACAGTACAATGAGCAGTTCTTC. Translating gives CAGSWGQYNEQFF.

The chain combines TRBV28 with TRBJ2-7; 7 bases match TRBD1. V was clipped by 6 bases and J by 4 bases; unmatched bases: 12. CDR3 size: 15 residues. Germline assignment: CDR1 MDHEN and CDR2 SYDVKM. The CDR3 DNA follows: TGTGCCAGCAGGCTGACAGGGCCGATCCCTTACGAGCAGTACTTC. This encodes CASRLTGPIPYEQYF. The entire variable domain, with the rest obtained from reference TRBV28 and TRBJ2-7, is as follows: DVKVTQSSRYLVKRTGEKVFLECVQDMDHENMFWYRQDPGLGLRLIYFSYDVKMKEKGDIPEGYSVSREKKERFSLILESASTNQTSMYLCASRLTGPIPYEQYFGPGTRLTVT.

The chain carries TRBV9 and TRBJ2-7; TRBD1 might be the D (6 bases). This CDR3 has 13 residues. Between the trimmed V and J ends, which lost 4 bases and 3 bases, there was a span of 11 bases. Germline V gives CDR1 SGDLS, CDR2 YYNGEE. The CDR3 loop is CASSPGHLYEQYF. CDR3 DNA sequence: TGTGCCAGCAGCCCGGGACACCTCTACGAGCAGTACTTC.

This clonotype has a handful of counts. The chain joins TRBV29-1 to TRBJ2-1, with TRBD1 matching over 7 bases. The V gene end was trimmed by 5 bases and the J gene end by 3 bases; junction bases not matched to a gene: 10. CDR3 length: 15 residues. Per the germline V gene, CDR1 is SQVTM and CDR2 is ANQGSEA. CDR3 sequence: CSVLGGTGFYNEQFF. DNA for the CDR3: TGCAGCGTTTTAGGGGGCACAGGATTCTACAATGAGCAGTTCTTC.